The rows below give T cell receptor beta chains drawn from one sample of a study of T-cell reconstitution after alpha-beta-depleted transplantation in children. One entry per CDR3 protein, called by TCRdb with MiXCR from the PCR reads. The sample lists a few hundred thousand distinct CDR3 sequences; about a sixth were seen once. Sequencing was performed on PBMCs from the stem cell graft donor, taken from the stem cell graft. These receptors all come from a human donor who donated a stem cell graft to a child with acute lymphoblastic leukemia. Both conserved end residues are part of each CDR3. D genes are given only for firm matches. A clone size is listed for some rows: how often the clone was seen (once, few, many), or a class if it is expanded.

TRBD1	TRBV5-5	TRBJ1-1	NA	CASSWADRGNTEAFF	TGTGCCAGCAGCTGGGCCGACAGGGGCAACACTGAAGCTTTCTTT
TRBD2	TRBV5-1	TRBJ2-1	few	CASSPRGEGLAGVNEQFF	TGCGCCAGCAGCCCCCGGGGGGAGGGACTAGCGGGAGTCAATGAGCAGTTCTTC
NA	TRBV12-3/TRBV12-4	TRBJ2-3	few	CASSLAGQDTQYF	TGTGCCAGCAGTTTGGCGGGTCAAGATACGCAGTATTTT
NA	TRBV5-1	TRBJ2-1	NA	CASSPMLDNEQFF	TGCGCCAGCAGCCCGATGTTAGACAATGAGCAGTTCTTC
NA	TRBV6-5	TRBJ2-7	NA	CASSYGDWPYEQYF	TGTGCCAGCAGTTACGGGGACTGGCCCTACGAGCAGTACTTC
NA	TRBV9	TRBJ1-6	NA	CASSVDLAGFVHF	TGTGCCAGCAGCGTAGATCTAGCAGGGTTCGTCCACTTT
TRBD2	TRBV9	TRBJ2-1	NA	CASSAPSGRARDNEQFF	TGTGCCAGCAGCGCGCCCTCCGGGAGGGCCCGGGACAATGAGCAGTTCTTC
NA	TRBV9	TRBJ1-1	NA	CASSAPEGKATEAFF	TGTGCCAGCAGCGCCCCCGAGGGGAAGGCCACTGAAGCTTTCTTT
NA	TRBV7-2	TRBJ2-7	NA	CASSLSPESFPGYEQYF	TGTGCCAGCAGCTTAAGTCCAGAGAGCTTCCCAGGCTACGAGCAGTACTTC
NA	TRBV6-5	TRBJ2-7	NA	CASSSIIGPAYEQYF	TGTGCCAGCAGTTCCATAATTGGACCGGCCTACGAGCAGTACTTC
NA	TRBV3-1	TRBJ2-5	NA	CASSQDPIQTQYF	TGTGCCAGCAGCCAAGACCCCATACAGACCCAGTACTTC
NA	TRBV4-1	TRBJ2-4	NA	CASSQDSPFLLAKNSQYF	TGCGCCAGCAGCCAAGATTCCCCCTTCTTACTAGCCAAAAACAGTCAGTACTTC
NA	TRBV25-1	TRBJ2-3	few	CASSESITDTQYF	TGTGCCAGCAGTGAGTCGATCACAGATACGCAGTATTTT
NA	TRBV29-1	TRBJ2-3	NA	CSVRGNSMDTQYF	TGCAGCGTGCGAGGGAACTCAATGGATACGCAGTATTTT
NA	TRBV11-2	TRBJ2-1	NA	CASSSWTEDEQFF	TGTGCCAGCAGCTCGTGGACAGAGGATGAGCAGTTCTTC
TRBD1	TRBV4-2	TRBJ2-6	once	CASSQMGQGAPGANVLTF	TGTGCCAGCAGCCAAATGGGACAGGGGGCCCCTGGGGCCAACGTCCTGACTTTC
TRBD1	TRBV6-1	TRBJ2-3	NA	CASSEFLGGTGARGTQYF	TGTGCCAGCAGTGAATTCCTGGGAGGGACAGGGGCGCGGGGTACGCAGTATTTT
TRBD1	TRBV7-9	TRBJ2-1	few	CASSSRDRTYNEQFF	TGTGCCAGCAGCTCCCGGGACAGGACCTACAATGAGCAGTTCTTC
NA	TRBV7-9	TRBJ2-7	NA	CASSLGMDRSREQYF	TGTGCCAGCAGCTTAGGAATGGACCGATCCCGCGAGCAGTACTTC
NA	TRBV6-5	TRBJ2-2	NA	CASSSPSGTGELFF	TGTGCCAGCAGTTCGCCCTCGGGCACCGGGGAGCTGTTTTTT
NA	TRBV21-1	TRBJ2-3	NA	CASLQVTDTQYF	TGTGCCAGCCTACAGGTCACAGATACGCAGTATTTT
TRBD1	TRBV6-1	TRBJ1-2	few	CASSATGVGYGYTF	TGTGCCAGCAGTGCAACAGGGGTGGGTTATGGCTACACCTTC
NA	TRBV29-1	TRBJ1-1	few	CSARTTGNTEAFF	TGCAGCGCCAGGACGACAGGGAACACTGAAGCTTTCTTT
NA	TRBV5-6	TRBJ2-1	few	CASRVLDGGNEQFF	TGTGCCAGCAGGGTACTAGACGGGGGAAATGAGCAGTTCTTC
TRBD2	TRBV5-1	TRBJ2-7	few	CASSLEWRTSGTMAYEQYF	TGCGCCAGCAGCTTGGAATGGCGGACTAGCGGGACCATGGCCTACGAGCAGTACTTC
TRBD2	TRBV7-9	TRBJ2-3	NA	CASRPGGDTQYF	TGTGCCAGCAGGCCGGGGGGAGATACGCAGTATTTT
NA	TRBV7-2	TRBJ1-1	NA	CASSPLGAMNTEAFF	TGTGCCAGCAGCCCTCTCGGAGCCATGAACACTGAAGCTTTCTTT
NA	TRBV7-9	TRBJ2-3	few	CASSSVGRGTDTQYF	TGTGCCAGCAGCTCTGTTGGTCGCGGCACAGATACGCAGTATTTT
NA	TRBV7-9	TRBJ1-1	few	CASSFPFEVETEAFF	TGTGCCAGCAGCTTTCCCTTCGAAGTGGAGACTGAAGCTTTCTTT
TRBD2	TRBV7-9	TRBJ2-1	few	CASSLGSGLAHNEQFF	TGTGCCAGCAGCTTAGGCTCGGGACTAGCCCACAATGAGCAGTTCTTC
NA	TRBV27	TRBJ2-3	few	CASSSIQGVYTDTQYF	TGTGCCAGCAGTTCAATTCAGGGTGTCTACACAGATACGCAGTATTTT
NA	TRBV5-5	TRBJ2-7	NA	CASGDGVQYF	TGTGCCAGCGGGGACGGTGTGCAGTACTTC
NA	TRBV5-1	TRBJ2-1	few	CASSSSVRDLLSYNEQFF	TGCGCCAGCAGCTCAAGTGTCCGGGACCTTCTCTCCTACAATGAGCAGTTCTTC
TRBD1	TRBV7-9	TRBJ1-5	NA	CASSRDRVGNQPQHF	TGTGCCAGCAGCCGCGACAGGGTTGGCAATCAGCCCCAGCATTTT
NA	TRBV5-1	TRBJ2-7	NA	CASSLRPGDVYEQYF	TGCGCCAGCAGCTTGAGACCAGGGGACGTCTACGAGCAGTACTTC
NA	TRBV7-9	TRBJ1-2	few	CASSLGSQGYGYTF	TGTGCCAGCAGCCTGGGATCCCAGGGCTATGGCTACACCTTC
TRBD2	TRBV3-1	TRBJ2-3	NA	CASSSPSLAAGGDTQYF	TGTGCCAGCAGCTCCCCCTCTCTAGCGGCCGGAGGAGATACGCAGTATTTT
NA	TRBV20-1	TRBJ2-2	NA	CSARDHGSATGELFF	TGCAGTGCTAGAGATCACGGGTCGGCCACCGGGGAGCTGTTTTTT
TRBD2	TRBV7-9	TRBJ2-7	NA	CASSYLSGSWDEQYF	TGTGCCAGCAGCTACCTAAGCGGGAGTTGGGACGAGCAGTACTTC
NA	TRBV20-1	TRBJ1-2	few	CSARGRSLGYTF	TGCAGTGCTAGAGGTCGGAGTCTGGGCTACACCTTC
NA	TRBV10-3	TRBJ2-1	few	CAIGGPAFNEQFF	TGTGCCATCGGTGGCCCGGCCTTCAATGAGCAGTTCTTC
NA	TRBV19	TRBJ1-1	NA	CASSTHATEAFF	TGTGCCAGTAGTACCCATGCCACTGAAGCTTTCTTT
TRBD1	TRBV11-1	TRBJ2-6	few	CASSLWRDRGSSGANVLTF	TGTGCCAGCAGCTTATGGCGGGACAGGGGTTCCTCTGGGGCCAACGTCCTGACTTTC
NA	TRBV9	TRBJ2-1	few	CASSVEMRAVGGEEQFF	TGTGCCAGCAGCGTAGAAATGCGAGCGGTAGGGGGAGAAGAGCAGTTCTTC
NA	TRBV7-9	TRBJ1-1	few	CASSRSGYSWNTEAFF	TGTGCCAGCAGCCGTAGCGGGTACAGCTGGAACACTGAAGCTTTCTTT
NA	TRBV7-2	TRBJ1-2	NA	CASSLDRGGSGYTF	TGTGCCAGCAGCTTAGATCGGGGGGGGTCTGGCTACACCTTC
NA	TRBV5-1	TRBJ1-3	NA	CASSATVSGNTIYF	TGCGCCAGCTCTGCGACAGTCTCTGGAAACACCATATATTTT
NA	TRBV14	TRBJ2-7	NA	CASSPLGDYEQYF	TGTGCCAGCAGCCCTCTGGGGGACTACGAGCAGTACTTC
NA	TRBV3-1	TRBJ2-2	NA	CASSGGLAYTGELFF	TGTGCCAGCAGCGGAGGGCTAGCGTACACCGGGGAGCTGTTTTTT
NA	TRBV29-1	TRBJ2-5	NA	CSVKEGGTQETQYF	TGCAGCGTTAAAGAGGGAGGAACCCAAGAGACCCAGTACTTC
NA	TRBV28	TRBJ1-3	NA	CASSLIGAAGNTIYF	TGTGCCAGCAGTTTAATAGGGGCAGCTGGAAACACCATATATTTT
NA	TRBV18	TRBJ1-2	NA	CASSHGDNYGYTF	TGTGCCAGCTCACACGGCGATAACTATGGCTACACCTTC
TRBD1	TRBV7-9	TRBJ2-1	once	CASSLGQGADEQFF	TGTGCCAGCAGCCTAGGACAGGGGGCTGATGAGCAGTTCTTC
NA	TRBV14	TRBJ2-5	few	CASSQATGNQYF	TGTGCCAGCAGCCAGGCCACCGGGAACCAGTACTTC